The rows below give T cell receptor beta chains drawn from one sample of a study of post-analysis software for immune sequencing data. TCRdb fed the PCR reads into MiXCR, producing one record per CDR3 protein. This table has 700,000 to 800,000 distinct CDR3 sequences, 25% to 30% appearing once. Sequenced: blood. The receptors were sampled from a girl aged 10-17 years with multiple sclerosis. The CDR3 runs from the conserved cysteine through the conserved F or W. D genes are given only for firm matches. Clone size is stated in some rows and not others, as once, few, many or a class when expanded.

length	D	size	V	J	CDR3	DNA
18	TRBD1	-	TRBV11-2	TRBJ1-4	CASSLYYPGTGKNEKLFF	TGTGCCAGCAGCTTATATTATCCAGGGACAGGCAAGAATGAAAAACTGTTTTTT
15	TRBD1	-	TRBV3-1	TRBJ2-5	CASTLDRGYQETQYF	TGTGCCAGCACCTTGGACAGGGGATACCAAGAGACCCAGTACTTC
16	TRBD2	few	TRBV7-2	TRBJ2-3	CASSTQAGGATDTQYF	TGTGCCAGCAGCACCCAAGCGGGAGGGGCTACAGATACGCAGTATTTT
14	TRBD2	-	TRBV15	TRBJ2-7	CATSTTGTSYEQYF	TGTGCCACCAGCACAACCGGGACTAGCTACGAGCAGTACTTC
16	TRBD2	many	TRBV7-6	TRBJ2-7	CASSTDRTSGSPEQYF	TGTGCCAGCAGCACTGATCGGACTAGCGGGAGTCCCGAGCAGTACTTC
16	-	once	TRBV9	TRBJ1-5	CASSRDGGYSSQPQHF	TGTGCCAGCAGCCGAGACGGGGGGTATAGCAGTCAGCCCCAGCATTTT
17	TRBD2	-	TRBV7-6	TRBJ2-5	CASIQGLAGVGGETQYF	TGTGCCAGCATCCAAGGACTAGCGGGAGTCGGTGGGGAGACCCAGTACTTC
13	-	-	TRBV28	TRBJ2-3	CASIPTGADTQYF	TGTGCCAGCATACCCACCGGGGCGGATACGCAGTATTTT
16	TRBD1	-	TRBV28	TRBJ1-1	CASSTPGQGRGTEAFF	TGTGCCAGCAGTACCCCTGGACAGGGAAGGGGCACTGAAGCTTTCTTT
11	-	-	TRBV29-1	TRBJ2-5	CSVTIVGTQYF	TGCAGCGTTACAATAGTTGGGACCCAGTACTTC
17	-	few	TRBV28	TRBJ1-2	CATPKGSTGTSNYGYTF	TGTGCCACCCCTAAAGGGTCCACAGGAACTTCTAACTATGGCTACACCTTC
16	-	few	TRBV7-2	TRBJ2-7	CASSFPGTAFSYEQYF	TGTGCCAGCAGCTTTCCCGGGACGGCATTCTCCTACGAGCAGTACTTC
16	-	-	TRBV3-1	TRBJ1-2	CASSQDFQGRAFGYTF	TGTGCCAGCAGCCAAGATTTCCAGGGACGTGCATTCGGCTACACCTTC
15	-	-	TRBV20-1	TRBJ1-6	CSARVRGAGDSPLHF	TGCAGTGCTAGAGTTCGGGGGGCTGGGGATTCACCCCTCCACTTT
14	-	-	TRBV4-1	TRBJ1-2	CASSQDGISYGYTF	TGCGCCAGCAGCCAAGATGGTATCTCCTATGGCTACACCTTC
18	-	-	TRBV15	TRBJ2-6	CATSRDGCRALRANVLTF	TGTGCCACCAGCAGAGATGGGTGTCGGGCCCTAAGGGCCAACGTCCTGACTTTC
17	-	few	TRBV4-1	TRBJ2-7	CASSQGPSRGGTYEQYF	TGCGCCAGCAGCCAAGGCCCTAGCAGGGGAGGGACCTACGAGCAGTACTTC
13	-	-	TRBV7-9	TRBJ2-2	CASSELRGGELFF	TGTGCCAGCAGCGAATTACGGGGCGGGGAGCTGTTTTTT
14	-	-	TRBV7-2	TRBJ2-3	CASSLARDSDTQYF	TGTGCCAGCAGCTTAGCGCGAGACTCCGATACGCAGTATTTT
15	-	-	TRBV27	TRBJ2-1	CASSLSSVGPNEQFF	TGTGCCAGCAGTTTGTCTAGCGTTGGCCCCAATGAGCAGTTCTTC
11	-	-	TRBV6-6	TRBJ1-6	CASSQSSPLHF	TGTGCCAGCAGCCAATCTTCACCCCTCCACTTT
17	-	-	TRBV10-3	TRBJ1-5	CAISEFGTRDRGQPQHF	TGTGCCATCAGTGAGTTTGGGACAAGGGACCGGGGTCAGCCCCAGCATTTT
14	-	few	TRBV20-1	TRBJ2-7	CSASGSRYSYEQYF	TGCAGTGCTAGCGGCAGTCGGTACTCCTACGAGCAGTACTTC
10	-	-	TRBV29-1	TRBJ2-3	CSVEGGEQYF	TGCAGCGTTGAAGGGGGCGAGCAGTATTTT
13	-	-	TRBV5-1	TRBJ2-7	CASSLDEGREQYF	TGCGCCAGCAGCTTGGACGAGGGGCGCGAGCAGTACTTC
14	-	-	TRBV27	TRBJ2-1	CASSSRGGRNEQFF	TGTGCCAGCAGTTCCCGGGGAGGTCGGAATGAGCAGTTCTTC
17	TRBD2	-	TRBV27	TRBJ2-1	CASSLVLAGGSYNEQFF	TGTGCCAGCAGTTTGGTTTTAGCGGGAGGGTCCTACAATGAGCAGTTCTTC
15	-	-	TRBV5-1	TRBJ1-5	CASSLEGVNNQPQHF	TGCGCCAGCAGCTTGGAGGGGGTGAACAATCAGCCCCAGCATTTT
17	-	few	TRBV4-2	TRBJ2-1	CASSQDQTPTPNNEQFF	TGTGCCAGCAGCCAAGATCAAACCCCGACCCCTAACAATGAGCAGTTCTTC
13	-	many	TRBV11-2	TRBJ2-5	CASSSTVQETQYF	TGTGCCAGCAGCTCGACAGTCCAAGAGACCCAGTACTTC
15	TRBD1	once	TRBV28	TRBJ1-2	CASTPPTGSHYGYTF	TGTGCCAGCACCCCTCCGACAGGGTCCCACTATGGCTACACCTTC
13	TRBD2	-	TRBV29-1	TRBJ2-5	CSEKTSGSETQYF	TGCAGCGAGAAGACTAGCGGGAGCGAGACCCAGTACTTC
14	TRBD1	-	TRBV10-2	TRBJ2-5	CASSEWGQGETQYF	TGCGCCAGCAGTGAGTGGGGACAGGGGGAGACCCAGTACTTC
15	-	-	TRBV3-1	TRBJ2-4	CASSHLALAKNIQYF	TGTGCCAGCAGCCACTTGGCACTAGCCAAAAACATTCAGTACTTC
14	-	-	TRBV4-1	TRBJ1-5	CASSQEGGNQPQHF	TGCGCCAGCAGCCAAGAAGGAGGCAATCAGCCCCAGCATTTT
12	-	-	TRBV29-1	TRBJ2-7	CSGAEQGNEQYF	TGCAGCGGGGCAGAACAAGGGAACGAGCAGTACTTC
13	-	few	TRBV25-1	TRBJ2-1	CASSETPHNEQFF	TGTGCCAGCAGTGAAACTCCCCACAATGAGCAGTTCTTC
13	-	-	TRBV10-3	TRBJ1-1	CAIREHQNTEAFF	TGTGCCATCAGGGAGCACCAAAACACTGAAGCTTTCTTT
16	-	-	TRBV20-1	TRBJ2-3	CSAATIFGGLTDTQYF	TGCAGTGCCGCTACCATCTTCGGCGGCCTCACAGATACGCAGTATTTT
14	-	-	TRBV6-2/TRBV6-3	TRBJ1-2	CASRRLGQPDGYTF	TGTGCCAGCAGGAGACTTGGACAGCCCGATGGCTACACCTTC
15	-	-	TRBV7-2	TRBJ2-3	CASSRNPAPTDTQYF	TGTGCCAGCAGCCGAAACCCGGCGCCCACAGATACGCAGTATTTT
16	TRBD2	-	TRBV6-1	TRBJ2-1	CASRELAGGSYNEQFF	TGTGCCAGCAGGGAACTAGCGGGAGGATCCTACAATGAGCAGTTCTTC
15	TRBD1	-	TRBV7-9	TRBJ2-3	CASSRGTGSTDTQYF	TGTGCCAGCAGCAGGGGGACAGGAAGCACAGATACGCAGTATTTT
14	TRBD2	few	TRBV29-1	TRBJ2-3	CSVDDSGRADTQYF	TGCAGCGTTGATGATAGCGGGAGGGCAGATACGCAGTATTTT
14	TRBD2	few	TRBV15	TRBJ2-3	CATKGGLATDTQYF	TGTGCCACCAAGGGGGGACTAGCCACAGATACGCAGTATTTT
14	-	many	TRBV6-2/TRBV6-3	TRBJ2-7	CASSPVGATYEQYF	TGTGCCAGCAGCCCGGTTGGGGCCACCTACGAGCAGTACTTC
12	-	few	TRBV7-2	TRBJ2-5	CPSSQRGETQYF	TGTCCCAGCAGTCAAAGGGGGGAGACCCAGTACTTC
14	TRBD1	-	TRBV5-6	TRBJ1-2	CASSITGDNYGYTF	TGTGCCAGCAGCATAACAGGGGATAACTATGGCTACACCTTC
15	-	-	TRBV4-3	TRBJ1-2	CASSQDRSGNTGYTF	TGCGCCAGCAGCCAAGATCGGTCGGGGAATACTGGCTACACCTTC
14	TRBD1	many	TRBV29-1	TRBJ2-5	CSAAGGRALETQYF	TGCAGCGCCGCAGGGGGCAGGGCGTTGGAGACCCAGTACTTC
16	TRBD2	-	TRBV10-3	TRBJ2-3	CAISESLAGGEDTQYF	TGTGCCATCAGTGAGTCACTAGCGGGAGGGGAAGATACGCAGTATTTT
17	TRBD1	few	TRBV14	TRBJ1-2	CASSQGRKGAGNYGYTF	TGTGCCAGCAGCCAAGGAAGAAAGGGGGCAGGGAACTATGGCTACACCTTC
16	TRBD1	-	TRBV4-3	TRBJ2-4	CASRQTTGGRVNIQYF	TGCGCCAGCCGCCAAACGACAGGGGGCCGGGTGAACATTCAGTACTTC
16	TRBD1	-	TRBV6-6	TRBJ1-1	CASFPGTGGLVTEAFF	TGTGCCAGCTTCCCAGGGACAGGGGGCTTGGTCACTGAAGCTTTCTTT
17	-	few	TRBV6-6	TRBJ2-3	CASAASAGDYREDTQYF	TGTGCCAGCGCCGCTAGCGCAGGAGACTACAGAGAAGATACGCAGTATTTT
14	-	-	TRBV7-3	TRBJ2-3	CASSFYGPTDTQYF	TGTGCCAGCAGCTTCTACGGCCCCACAGATACGCAGTATTTT